Listed below are T cell receptor beta chains from one sample, sequenced in a study of cytotoxic CD8 clonotypes in ibrutinib-treated CLL. Measured with immunoSEQ multiplex PCR; TCRdb has only the in-frame clones, and not every one. The table has about 310,000 clones, roughly 85% seen once. Source: PBMCs, taken before ibrutinib treatment. These receptors originate from a human donor with chronic lymphocytic leukemia. The CDR3 runs from the conserved cysteine through the conserved F or W. The D gene is left open where the match is weak. The size entry is marked missing in some rows and otherwise reads once, few, many or a size class.

d_call j_call clone_size v_call cdr3_aa cdr3_nt
. TRBJ1-1 . TRBV5-4 CASSLFRAQAFF TGTGCCAGCAGCTTGTTCAGGGCGCAAGCTTTCTTT
TRBD2 TRBJ2-3 . TRBV11-2 CASSLAGLAASQYF TGTGCCAGCAGCTTAGCGGGACTAGCGGCGTCACAGTATTTT
. TRBJ2-7 . TRBV6-5 CASSYSVRAYGYEQYF TGTGCCAGCAGTTACTCTGTCAGGGCTTATGGCTACGAGCAGTACTTC
TRBD1 TRBJ2-7 . TRBV5-6 CASSRGRPTYEQYF TGTGCCAGCAGCAGGGGGCGTCCGACCTACGAGCAGTACTTC
. TRBJ2-7 . TRBV10-3 CAISDFKSGLYEQYF TGTGCCATCAGTGATTTTAAGTCAGGGCTCTACGAGCAGTACTTC
TRBD2 TRBJ2-1 . TRBV7-3 CASSLRLAEPNEQFF TGTGCCAGCAGCTTACGACTAGCGGAGCCCAATGAGCAGTTCTTC
TRBD2 TRBJ2-7 . TRBV7-2 CASSLLLAGGEVQYF TGTGCCAGCAGCCTTCTACTAGCGGGAGGAGAGGTGCAGTACTTC
. TRBJ1-2 once TRBV9 CASSKRQANYGYTF TGTGCCAGCAGCAAGCGACAAGCGAACTATGGCTACACCTTC
. TRBJ2-3 once TRBV7-7 CASSPRNTDTQYF TGTGCCAGCAGCCCCAGAAACACAGATACGCAGTATTTT
. TRBJ2-7 . TRBV27 CASSLEEGRYEQYF TGTGCCAGCAGTTTAGAAGAGGGGCGCTACGAGCAGTACTTC
. TRBJ2-1 . TRBV11-2 CASSRPERSSYNEQFF TGTGCCAGCAGCCGTCCAGAGAGGAGCTCCTACAATGAGCAGTTCTTC
. TRBJ2-7 . TRBV29-1 CSVGTAFHEQYF TGCAGCGTTGGGACAGCGTTCCACGAGCAGTACTTC
. TRBJ2-7 . TRBV6-6 CASSSGAGQYF TGTGCCAGCAGTTCTGGGGCGGGGCAGTACTTC
. TRBJ2-7 . TRBV20-1 CSAPGVYEQYF TGCAGTGCCCCTGGTGTTTACGAGCAGTACTTC
. TRBJ2-7 . TRBV9 CASSIYRDMPSYEQYF TGTGCCAGCAGCATCTACCGGGACATGCCCTCCTACGAGCAGTACTTC
. TRBJ2-3 . TRBV6-1 CASSELGAPGLRDTQYF TGTGCCAGCAGTGAATTAGGGGCTCCAGGGCTTAGAGATACGCAGTATTTT
TRBD1 TRBJ2-7 once TRBV10-3 CAISRGQGANSRYF TGTGCCATCAGTCGGGGGCAGGGGGCGAACAGTAGGTACTTC
. TRBJ2-1 . TRBV2 CASSRLSSSYNEQFF TGTGCCAGCAGTAGACTGAGCTCCTCCTACAATGAGCAGTTCTTC
. TRBJ2-2 few TRBV7-2 CASSSGTGSKGGRELFF TGTGCCAGCAGCTCGGGAACAGGTTCGAAAGGCGGCCGGGAGCTGTTTTTT
. TRBJ2-7 . TRBV7-2 CASSTTAFSYEQYF TGTGCCAGCAGCACCACGGCCTTTTCCTACGAGCAGTACTTC
. TRBJ1-2 . TRBV2 CASRPDLNYGYTF TGTGCCAGCAGGCCGGATCTAAACTATGGCTACACCTTC
TRBD2 TRBJ2-1 . TRBV4-2 CASSVIAGGYYNEQFF TGTGCCAGCAGCGTTATAGCGGGAGGCTACTACAATGAGCAGTTCTTC
. TRBJ1-2 . TRBV4-3 CASSLEGRSNYGYTF TGCGCCAGCAGCCTTGAGGGCAGGTCGAACTATGGCTACACCTTC
TRBD2 TRBJ2-7 . TRBV4-1 CASSQVQGSGRGEEQYF TGCGCCAGCAGCCAAGTACAGGGTAGCGGGAGGGGAGAAGAGCAGTACTTC
. TRBJ2-1 . TRBV5-4 CASSTTFDEQFF TGTGCCAGCAGCACCACGTTTGATGAGCAGTTCTTC
. TRBJ2-7 . TRBV5-1 CASSLSGPPSYEQYF TGCGCCAGCAGCCTAAGCGGGCCTCCTTCCTACGAGCAGTACTTC
. TRBJ2-1 . TRBV9 CASSVGGKAYNEQFF TGTGCCAGCAGCGTAGGCGGGAAAGCCTACAATGAGCAGTTCTTC
. TRBJ2-1 . TRBV29-1 CSVEGRDNEQFF TGCAGCGTCGAGGGTCGTGACAATGAGCAGTTCTTC
. TRBJ1-5 . TRBV6-1 CASKDRTSRPQHF TGTGCCAGCAAAGACAGGACCAGTAGGCCCCAGCATTTT
TRBD2 TRBJ2-7 . TRBV29-1 CSVGGDSYEQYF TGCAGCGTGGGGGGGGATTCCTACGAGCAGTACTTC
TRBD2 TRBJ2-3 . TRBV29-1 CSVEGGLAGTDTQYF TGCAGCGTAGAAGGGGGACTAGCGGGAACAGATACGCAGTATTTT
TRBD1 TRBJ2-7 . TRBV5-1 CASSYRDRGYEQYF TGCGCCAGCAGCTACCGGGACAGGGGCTACGAGCAGTACTTC
. TRBJ2-2 . TRBV2 CASSEGGGYTGELFF TGTGCCAGCAGTGAAGGTGGCGGTTACACCGGGGAGCTGTTTTTT
TRBD2 TRBJ2-3 . TRBV4-1 CASSQVSGSLYASTDTQYF TGCGCCAGCAGCCAAGTTAGCGGGAGCTTGTATGCTAGCACAGATACGCAGTATTTT
TRBD2 TRBJ2-7 . TRBV7-9 CASSSSPVRGGISYEQYF TGTGCCAGCAGCTCCTCGCCGGTTCGGGGAGGGATATCCTACGAGCAGTACTTC
. TRBJ1-2 few TRBV5-1 CASSRGQSSYGYTF TGCGCCAGCAGCCGAGGACAGTCTTCCTATGGCTACACCTTC
. TRBJ1-4 . TRBV15 CATSPEGGTNEKLFF TGTGCCACCAGCCCTGAGGGGGGTACCAATGAAAAACTGTTTTTT
. TRBJ2-3 many TRBV11-1 CASSRDRSTDTQYF TGTGCCAGCAGTCGCGACAGGAGCACAGATACGCAGTATTTT
. TRBJ2-2 once TRBV15 CATTSRTKNTGELFF TGTGCCACCACAAGTAGGACAAAGAACACCGGGGAGCTGTTTTTT
. TRBJ2-3 . TRBV6-1 CASSDGTNLIPQYF TGTGCCAGCAGTGACGGGACAAATCTCATACCGCAGTATTTT
. TRBJ2-7 once TRBV5-4 CASSPRDNSYEQYF TGTGCCAGCAGCCCCCGGGACAACTCTTACGAGCAGTACTTC